This T cell receptor beta chain was sequenced in a study of OX40 agonist ivuxolimab in advanced cancers. Generated by immunoSEQ multiplex PCR, the TCRdb table keeps only in-frame clones and is missing some. The sample yields roughly 40,000 clones, around 90% seen once. Germline trimming cut 7 bases from V and 4 bases from J; bases unmatched to any gene: 4. Looked up from germline, CDR1 is SGDLS and CDR2 is YYNGEE. The CDR3 covers 13 residues. This chain connects TRBV9 to TRBJ2-1; 8 nucleotides agree with TRBD2. The sequencing used CD4+ or CD8+ T cells sorted from blood, collected in a trial of the OX40 agonist ivuxolimab. This TCR was sampled from an adult with an advanced solid tumor such as melanoma, head and neck, liver or kidney cancer. CDR3 nucleotide sequence: TGTGCCAGCTCGCGGGGGGAATACAATGAGCAGTTCTTC. It yields the protein CASSRGEYNEQFF.